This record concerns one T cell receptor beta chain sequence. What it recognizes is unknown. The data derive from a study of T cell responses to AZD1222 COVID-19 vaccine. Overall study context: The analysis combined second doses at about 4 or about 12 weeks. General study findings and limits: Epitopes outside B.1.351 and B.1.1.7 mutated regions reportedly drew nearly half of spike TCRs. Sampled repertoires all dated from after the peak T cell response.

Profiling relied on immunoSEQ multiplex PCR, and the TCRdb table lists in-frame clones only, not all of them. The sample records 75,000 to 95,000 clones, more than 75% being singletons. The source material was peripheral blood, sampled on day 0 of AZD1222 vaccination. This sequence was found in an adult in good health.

The CDR3, as DNA: TGTGCCAGCAGGGGACAGGGGGGGAACTATGGCTACACCTTC. Translated, it gives CASRGQGGNYGYTF. The rearrangement joins TRBV6-5 to TRBJ1-2, with 11 bases lining up with TRBD1. Losses at the gene ends were 6 bases for V and 2 bases for J; bases not matched to a gene: 2. This CDR3 comprises 14 residues. The V gene's germline CDR1 is MNHEY and CDR2 SVGAGI.